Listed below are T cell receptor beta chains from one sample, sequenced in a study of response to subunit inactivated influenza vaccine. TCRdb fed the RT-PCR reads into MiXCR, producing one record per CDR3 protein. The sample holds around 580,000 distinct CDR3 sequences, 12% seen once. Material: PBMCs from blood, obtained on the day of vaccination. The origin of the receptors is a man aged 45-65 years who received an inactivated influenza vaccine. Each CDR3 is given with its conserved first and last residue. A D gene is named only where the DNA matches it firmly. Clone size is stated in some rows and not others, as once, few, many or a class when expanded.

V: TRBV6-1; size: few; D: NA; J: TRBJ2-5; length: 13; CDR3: CASAQGSQETQYF; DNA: TGTGCCAGCGCCCAGGGAAGCCAAGAGACCCAGTACTTC
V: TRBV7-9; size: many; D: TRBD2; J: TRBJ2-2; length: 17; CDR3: CASSLAGTSVFTGELFF; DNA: TGTGCCAGCAGCTTAGCAGGGACTAGCGTTTTCACCGGGGAGCTGTTTTTT
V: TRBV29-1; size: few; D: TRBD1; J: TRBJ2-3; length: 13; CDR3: CSDYDRETDTQYF; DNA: TGCAGCGACTACGACAGGGAGACAGATACGCAGTATTTT
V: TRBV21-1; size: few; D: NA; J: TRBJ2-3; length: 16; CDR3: CASSRLAGGYPDTQYF; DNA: TGTGCCAGCAGCAGACTAGCGGGGGGGTACCCAGATACGCAGTATTTT
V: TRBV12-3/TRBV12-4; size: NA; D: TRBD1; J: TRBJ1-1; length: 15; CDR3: CASSQNTGGGTEAFF; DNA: TGTGCCAGCAGTCAGAATACAGGGGGTGGCACTGAAGCTTTCTTT
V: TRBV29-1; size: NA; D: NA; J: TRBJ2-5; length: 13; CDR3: CSVEDRQGETQYF; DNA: TGCAGCGTTGAAGATCGGCAGGGGGAGACCCAGTACTTC
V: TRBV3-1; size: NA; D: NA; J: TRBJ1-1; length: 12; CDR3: CASRRASGGAFF; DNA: TGTGCCAGCAGGCGGGCCTCCGGTGGAGCTTTCTTT
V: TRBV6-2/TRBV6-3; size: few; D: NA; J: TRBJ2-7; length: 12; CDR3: CASSREGYEQYF; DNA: TGTGCCAGCAGCAGAGAGGGCTACGAGCAGTACTTC
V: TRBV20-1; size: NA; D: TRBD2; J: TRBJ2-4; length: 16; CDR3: CCARTGGALAKNIQYF; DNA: TGCTGTGCTAGAACGGGAGGGGCCCTAGCCAAAAACATTCAGTACTTC
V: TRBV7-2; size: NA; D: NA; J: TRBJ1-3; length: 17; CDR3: CASSWGQGPYSGNTIYF; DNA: TGTGCCAGCAGCTGGGGGCAGGGGCCCTACTCTGGAAACACCATATATTTT
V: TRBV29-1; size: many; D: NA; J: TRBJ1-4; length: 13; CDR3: CSVDRGIGEKLFF; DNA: TGCAGCGTTGATCGGGGGATCGGGGAAAAACTGTTTTTT
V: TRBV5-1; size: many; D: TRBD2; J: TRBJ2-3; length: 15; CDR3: CASCLTSGSTDTQYF; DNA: TGCGCCAGCTGCTTGACTAGCGGTAGCACAGATACGCAGTATTTT
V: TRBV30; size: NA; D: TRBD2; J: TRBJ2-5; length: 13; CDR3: CAWSFAGGETQYF; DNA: TGTGCCTGGAGCTTCGCGGGGGGGGAGACCCAGTACTTC
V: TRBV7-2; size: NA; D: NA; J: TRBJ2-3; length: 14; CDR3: CASSFTSNTDTQYF; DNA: TGTGCCAGCAGCTTCACTTCGAACACAGATACGCAGTATTTT
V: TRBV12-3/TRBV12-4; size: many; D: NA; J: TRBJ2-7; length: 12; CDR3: CASSLDVFTTYF; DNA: TGTGCCAGCAGTTTAGACGTCTTTACAACGTACTTC